This T cell receptor (beta chain) was captured by sequencing in a study of T cells after yellow fever vaccination. Study results and limitations: Reappearance after the booster was observed for most primary-vaccination clones (around 96% CD4, approximately 90% CD8). Weaker, the secondary response peaked sooner, at day 5 versus 15.

Concerning this clonotype itself: The target antigen is unknown. Since no conserved phenylalanine or tryptophan closes the CDR3, a read error is the likely cause.

Each CDR3 protein is one row after TCRdb ran MiXCR on the 5' RACE reads. Of some 350,000 distinct CDR3 sequences detected, 4% appear once; the ten largest clones hold approximately 25%. Germline V gene data show CDR1 as ENHRY and CDR2 as SYGVKD. Trimming pared 5 bases from V and 1 base from J, leaving 17 bases between. The CDR3 totals 16 residues. The sample consisted of PBMCs, taken 5 days after the yellow fever booster vaccination. J is TRBJ1-1 and V is TRBV10-3; D possibly corresponds to TRBD1 (6 bases). The TCR was taken from a man aged 18 to 30 who received the YFV17D yellow fever vaccine. CDR3 in DNA: TGTGCCATCAGTCTCGGATGGGGGGGACAGAACACTGAAGCTTTCATT. It is translated as CAISLGWGGQNTEAFI.